These 10 T cell receptor beta chains were sequenced from one sample in a study of metastatic and nonmetastatic thyroid tumors. TCRdb re-clonotyped the PCR reads via MiXCR. The sample records about 16,000 clones, roughly 13% being singletons. Patients had received no treatment of any kind before thyroid surgery. Material for sequencing was blood. Source of these receptors: a female donor with papillary thyroid cancer or a benign thyroid nodule (not recorded which). Some clones in this sample may be carry-over from other donors' samples.

The rearrangement joins TRBV6-4 to TRBJ2-1; 7 bases line up with TRBD2. Germline V lookup: CDR1 MRHNA, CDR2 SNTAGT. This CDR3 comprises 13 residues. V lost 6 bases, J lost 5 bases, and 4 bases stayed unmatched. Here the CDR3 reads CASSATSNNEQFF. Here the CDR3 DNA reads TGTGCCAGCAGCGCGACTAGCAACAATGAGCAGTTCTTC.

About this clone: Possible read error: a much larger clone is one base away. The chain uses TRBV5-6 and TRBJ1-2; no firm D call. The ends were cut back, 0 bases at V and 3 bases at J, with 9 bases in the middle. The V gene's germline CDR1 is SGHDT and CDR2 YYEEEE. The CDR3 has 14 amino acids. This CDR3 is CASSLEREYYGYTF. DNA of the CDR3: TGTGCCAGCAGCTTGGAGAGGGAGTACTATGGCTACACCTTC.

This clone came up many times. This sequence joins TRBV2 and TRBJ1-1; D gene ambiguous. The CDR3 sequence is 15 residues long. Germline V CDR1 and CDR2: SNHLY, FYNNEI. V was clipped by 0 bases and J by 3 bases, with 11 bases between them. Here the CDR3 reads CASSEATGRYTEAFF. CDR3 nucleotides: TGTGCCAGCAGTGAAGCGACGGGCAGATACACTGAAGCTTTCTTT.

This clone came up many times. V gene TRBV6-4 combines with J gene TRBJ2-5; TRBD2 matches at 13 bases. With V trimmed by 6 bases and J by 1 base, 14 bases remained unmatched. CDR3 length: 19 residues. Germline V gene lookup returns CDR1 MRHNA and CDR2 SNTAGT. In nucleotides, the CDR3 is TGTGCCAGCAGAAAAAATTTATTGGGACTAGCGGGGTTCCAAGAGACCCAGTACTTC. As protein: CASRKNLLGLAGFQETQYF.

The V gene is TRBV2, the J gene TRBJ2-4; D is unresolved. V lost 6 bases, J lost 0 bases, and 9 bases lay in between. The CDR3 is 14 amino acids. Germline assignment: CDR1 SNHLY and CDR2 FYNNEI. CDR3: CASRAWGAKNIQYF. The CDR3 DNA reads as TGTGCCAGCAGGGCCTGGGGAGCCAAAAACATTCAGTACTTC. Variable domain in full (rest from reference TRBV2 and TRBJ2-4): EPEVTQTPSHQVTQMGQEVILRCVPISNHLYFYWYRQILGQKVEFLVSFYNNEISEKSEIFDDQFSVERPDGSNFTLKIRSTKLEDSAMYFCASRAWGAKNIQYFGAGTRLSVL.

This clone was observed at least ten times. This chain joins TRBV9 and TRBJ2-7, with 7 bases lining up with TRBD1. Per germline, CDR1 SGDLS and CDR2 YYNGEE. The CDR3 sequence is 14 residues long. Losses at the gene ends were 1 base for V and 1 base for J; bases not matched to a gene: 2. The CDR3 coding sequence is TGTGCCAGCAGCGTAACGGGACAGTCCTACGAGCAGTACTTC. Amino acid sequence: CASSVTGQSYEQYF. The complete variable domain, with remaining parts taken from reference TRBV9 and TRBJ2-7, reads DSGVTQTPKHLITATGQRVTLRCSPRSGDLSVYWYQQSLDQGLQFLIQYYNGEERAKGNILERFSAQQFPDLHSELNLSSLELGDSALYFCASSVTGQSYEQYFGPGTRLTVT.

This clone has at least ten counts. The gene calls are TRBV7-2 and TRBJ2-1; a weak D match, TRBD2 (6 bases). CDR3 size: 12 residues. Per the germline V gene, CDR1 is SGHTA and CDR2 is FQGNSA. V shed 6 bases and J shed 7 bases, with 10 bases lying between them. CDR3 in amino acids: CASSRRGNEQFF. Written as DNA, the CDR3 is TGTGCCAGCAGTCGGCGGGGTAATGAGCAGTTCTTC. The whole variable domain, remainder taken from reference TRBV7-2 and TRBJ2-1, is GAGVSQSPSNKVTEKGKDVELRCDPISGHTALYWYRQSLGQGLEFLIYFQGNSAPDKSGLPSDRFSAERTGGSVSTLTIQRTQQEDSAVYLCASSRRGNEQFFGPGTRLTVL.

This clone showed up many times. The chain recombines TRBV9 with TRBJ1-1; D is undetermined. This CDR3 spans 13 amino acids. The germline V gene encodes CDR1 SGDLS and CDR2 YYNGEE. Between the trimmed V and J ends, which lost 3 bases and 2 bases, there was a span of 8 bases. The CDR3 DNA reads as TGTGCCAGCAGCGCAGGACTAAACACTGAAGCTTTCTTT. It specifies CASSAGLNTEAFF.

This clone was recorded at least ten times. The rearrangement joins TRBV18 to TRBJ1-1; D might be TRBD1 (5 bases). This CDR3 contains 15 residues. The V gene lost 6 bases and the J gene lost 4 bases, with 18 bases spanning the gap. Germline assignment: CDR1 KGHSH and CDR2 LQKENI. The DNA of the CDR3 is TGTGCCAGCTCGCCGAGCAGGGATAGAGGCACTGAAGCTTTCTTT. Translation gives CASSPSRDRGTEAFF.

This clone was observed at least ten times. This chain joins TRBV3-1 and TRBJ2-3, with D perhaps matching TRBD2 (5 bases). Per germline, CDR1 LGHDT and CDR2 YNNKEL (reference sequence). The CDR3 loop spans 15 amino acids. The germline V and J ends were trimmed by 3 bases and 4 bases, with 14 bases remaining between them. CDR3 DNA sequence: TGTGCCAGCAGCCAGTGGCTAGCTGAGGCAGATACGCAGTATTTT. Translating it yields CASSQWLAEADTQYF.